Below are 15 T cell receptor beta chains sequenced from a single sample in a study of CD8+ T cells in alopecia areata (dated by TCRdb to the late 2010s). Receptors were amplified or captured by the immunoSEQ multiplex PCR assay. RNA was extracted from all samples and reverse transcribed into cDNA as template for TCR sequencing. TCRdb stores this immuneACCESS table with in-frame sequences only. Part of the clones is absent; in the studies checked, under half of the shortfall reflects unresolved V genes, and no reason is known for the rest. For this sample there are around 140,000 clones; more than 40% appear just once. The top ten clonotypes cover approximately 6.6% of the sample. Sequencing was done on a sample of CD4+ T cells sorted from blood. The source of these receptors is a human donor with alopecia areata.

This clone was found a few times. This chain joins TRBV6-6 and TRBJ2-7; D unclear. V shed 0 bases and J shed 6 bases, with 12 bases lying between them. The CDR3 consists of 14 residues. Germline CDR1 MNHNY, CDR2 SVGAGI (reference sequence). The CDR3 loop reads CASSYSRLGSEQYF. In nucleotides, the CDR3 is TGTGCCAGCAGTTACTCGAGGCTAGGTTCCGAGCAGTACTTC.

This clone has a handful of counts. The chain uses TRBV15 and TRBJ2-4; possibly TRBD2 for D (6 bases). Trimming pared 4 bases from V and 6 bases from J, leaving 13 bases between. CDR1 and CDR2 (germline): LNHNV, YYDKDF (reference sequence). This CDR3 comprises 14 residues. The CDR3 region is CATSTPRRGNIQYF. CDR3 in DNA: TGTGCCACCAGCACCCCTCGGAGGGGAAACATTCAGTACTTC.

This clone was seen once. The chain is built from TRBV20-1 and TRBJ1-4; 7 bases fit TRBD1. Trimming took 4 bases from V and 12 from J; bases not matched to a gene: 5. The V gene's germline CDR1 is DFQATT and CDR2 SNEGSKA (reference sequence). The CDR3 runs to 11 residues. The CDR3 is CSAKGQLQLFF. For the CDR3, the DNA is TGCAGTGCTAAGGGACAGCTCCAACTGTTTTTT.

The rearrangement uses TRBV5-6 and TRBJ2-5; D call uncertain. The germline CDR1 and CDR2 sequences are SGHDT and YYEEEE. Between the trimmed V and J ends, which lost 5 bases and 3 bases, there was a span of 14 bases. CDR3 size: 14 residues. The CDR3 region is CASRDMTFKETQYF. The CDR3, as DNA: TGTGCCAGCAGAGACATGACCTTTAAAGAGACCCAGTACTTC.

Notes on this clone: Other DNA sequences of this sample code for an identical CDR3. CDR3 residues: CSVAPGQETQYF. Written as DNA, the CDR3 is TGCAGCGTTGCCCCGGGCCAAGAGACCCAGTACTTC. This chain connects TRBV29-1 to TRBJ2-5; D call uncertain. The germline V gene has CDR1 SQVTM and CDR2 ANQGSEA. The ends were cut back, 4 bases at V and 1 base at J, with 7 bases in the middle. This CDR3 is built from 12 residues.

The chain recombines TRBV28 with TRBJ2-7; D unresolved. Germline CDR1 reads MDHEN; CDR2 reads SYDVKM. This CDR3 spans 13 amino acids. Deletions cut 4 bases from V and 2 bases from J, with 9 bases between. DNA of the CDR3: TGTGCCAGCAGTTCCTTGACAACCTACGAGCAGTACTTC. Its translation: CASSSLTTYEQYF.

The sample holds a few counts of this clone. Because it lacks the conserved phenylalanine or tryptophan at the end, this CDR3 is likely a read error. No DNA is shown, since the ends of the CDR3 on it are uncertain; the CDR3 is the one TCRdb lists. This chain uses TRBV29-1 with TRBJ1-1; TRBD1 is the table's D call and was not checked against the DNA. Looked up from germline, CDR1 is SQVTM and CDR2 is ANQGSEA. The length of the CDR3 is 11 amino acids, counting both ends. This chain's CDR3 is CSVEDLGRRIL.

This rearrangement joins TRBV29-1 to TRBJ2-7; D is undetermined. Germline values: CDR1 SQVTM, CDR2 ANQGSEA. This CDR3 comprises 12 residues. The V and J ends lost 6 bases and 3 bases respectively, with 12 bases between them. In DNA, the CDR3 is TGCAGCGTGAAGTTCAGCGACTACGAGCAGTACTTC. Translated: CSVKFSDYEQYF.

This chain connects TRBV6-6 to TRBJ2-3; D call uncertain. Germline V CDR1 and CDR2: MNHNY, SVGAGI (reference sequence). Trimming removed 3 bases from V and 5 bases from J, with 9 bases in between. The CDR3 extends over 13 amino acids. Here the CDR3 reads CASSYGKKDTQYF. The CDR3 nucleotides are TGTGCCAGCAGTTATGGGAAGAAAGATACGCAGTATTTT.

This clone appeared a few times. CDR3 residues: CATSGANVLTF. CDR3 coding DNA: TGTGCCACATCTGGGGCCAACGTCCTGACTTTC. The rearrangement links TRBV10-3 to TRBJ2-6, with D unclear. The germline V gene encodes CDR1 ENHRY and CDR2 SYGVKD. The CDR3 is 11 residues long. Trimming stripped 10 bases from V and 1 base from J, with 2 bases between.

The rearrangement links TRBV6-5 to TRBJ2-5; D gene unclear. Germline CDR1 is MNHEY and CDR2 is SVGAGI. V was shortened by 0 bases and J by 4 bases, with 9 bases between the two germline ends. This CDR3 comprises 14 residues. CDR3 sequence: CASSYSIVGETQYF. The CDR3 DNA follows: TGTGCCAGCAGTTACTCAATAGTTGGAGAGACCCAGTACTTC.

This rearrangement joins TRBV5-1 to TRBJ2-4; D perhaps matches TRBD1 (6 bases). Germline CDR1 reads SGHRS; CDR2 reads YFSETQ. The CDR3 contains 12 residues. V dropped 7 bases and J dropped 13 bases, with 18 bases sitting between them. The CDR3 loop reads CASSEGRDTQYF. The CDR3 bases are TGCGCCAGCTCCGAGGGTCGGGACACCCAGTACTTC. The full variable domain, with the rest looked up from reference TRBV5-1 and TRBJ2-4, is KAGVTQTPRYLIKTRGQQVTLSCSPISGHRSVSWYQQTPGQGLQFLFEYFSETQRNKGNFPGRFSGRQFSNSRSEMNVSTLELGDSALYLCASSEGRDTQYFGAGTRLSVL.

This chain links TRBV7-8 with TRBJ2-4; D remains unclear. Germline V lookup: CDR1 SGHVS, CDR2 FQNEAQ. Trimming removed 0 bases from V and 8 bases from J, with 11 bases in between. The CDR3 totals 14 residues. In nucleotides, the CDR3 is TGTGCCAGCAGCTTAGCGCAATCCTTAGACATTCAGTACTTC. Amino acids: CASSLAQSLDIQYF.

This chain links TRBV9 with TRBJ2-5, with D possibly being TRBD1 or TRBD2 (5 bases each). CDR3 length: 13 amino acids. The germline CDR1 and CDR2 sequences are SGDLS and YYNGEE. Trimming removed 3 bases at V and 7 bases at J, with 13 bases between. CDR3 coding DNA: TGTGCCAGCAGCGCCCGGGACGAGGGGACCCAGTACTTC. Its protein product is CASSARDEGTQYF.

This clone was detected a few times. An end of the junction differs from the germline gene, which may be a read error. This sequence joins TRBV29-1 and TRBJ1-2, with 8 bases that match TRBD1. The CDR3 totals 14 residues. Per germline, CDR1 SQVTM and CDR2 ANQGSEA. Written as DNA, the CDR3 is TGCAGCGTTGAAGATTCACGCGACAGGGGAAGCCAGCCCTTC. This codes for CSVEDSRDRGSQPF.